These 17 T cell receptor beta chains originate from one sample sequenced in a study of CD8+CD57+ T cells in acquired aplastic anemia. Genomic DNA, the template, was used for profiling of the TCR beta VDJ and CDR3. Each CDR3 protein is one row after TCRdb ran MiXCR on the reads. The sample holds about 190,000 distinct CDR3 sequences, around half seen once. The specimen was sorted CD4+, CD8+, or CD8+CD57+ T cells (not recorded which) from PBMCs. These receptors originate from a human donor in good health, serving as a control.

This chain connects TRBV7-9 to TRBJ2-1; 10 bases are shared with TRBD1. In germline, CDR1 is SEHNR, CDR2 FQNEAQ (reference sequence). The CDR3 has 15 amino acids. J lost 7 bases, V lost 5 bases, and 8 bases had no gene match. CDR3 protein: CASSIDRGRMNEQFF. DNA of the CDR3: TGTGCCAGCAGCATCGACAGGGGGCGGATGAATGAGCAGTTCTTC.

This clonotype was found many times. The CDR3 DNA is TGTGCCAGCAGTGCCACGGGACAGTTGGCCTACGAGCAGTACTTC. Encoded protein: CASSATGQLAYEQYF. The rearrangement uses TRBV12-3 or TRBV12-4 and TRBJ2-7, with 7 nucleotides matching TRBD1. Trimming cost V 5 bases and J 2 bases; bases outside gene matches: 9. CDR3 length equals 15 residues.

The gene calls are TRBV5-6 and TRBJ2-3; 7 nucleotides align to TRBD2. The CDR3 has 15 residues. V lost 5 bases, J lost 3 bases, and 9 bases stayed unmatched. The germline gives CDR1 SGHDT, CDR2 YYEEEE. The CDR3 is CASSPSWGGTDTQYF. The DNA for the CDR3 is TGTGCCAGCAGTCCTAGCTGGGGGGGTACAGATACGCAGTATTTT.

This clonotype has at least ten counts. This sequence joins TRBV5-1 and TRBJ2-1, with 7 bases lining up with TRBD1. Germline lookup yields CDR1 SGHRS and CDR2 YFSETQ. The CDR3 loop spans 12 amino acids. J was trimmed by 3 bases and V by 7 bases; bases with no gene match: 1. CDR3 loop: CASGTDYNEQFF. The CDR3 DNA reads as TGCGCCAGCGGGACAGACTACAATGAGCAGTTCTTC.

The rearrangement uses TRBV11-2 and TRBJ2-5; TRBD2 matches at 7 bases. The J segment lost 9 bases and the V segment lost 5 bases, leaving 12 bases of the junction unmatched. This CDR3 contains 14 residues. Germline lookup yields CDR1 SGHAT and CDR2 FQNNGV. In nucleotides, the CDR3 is TGTGCCAGCAGCCAGCCTTGGGGGAGCGGGGCCCAGTACTTC. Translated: CASSQPWGSGAQYF.

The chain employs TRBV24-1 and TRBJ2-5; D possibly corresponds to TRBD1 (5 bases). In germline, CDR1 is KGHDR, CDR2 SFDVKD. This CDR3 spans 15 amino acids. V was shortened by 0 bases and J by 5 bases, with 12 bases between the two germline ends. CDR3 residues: CATSDLVQGRETQYF. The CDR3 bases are TGTGCCACCAGTGATTTGGTGCAGGGTCGGGAGACCCAGTACTTC.

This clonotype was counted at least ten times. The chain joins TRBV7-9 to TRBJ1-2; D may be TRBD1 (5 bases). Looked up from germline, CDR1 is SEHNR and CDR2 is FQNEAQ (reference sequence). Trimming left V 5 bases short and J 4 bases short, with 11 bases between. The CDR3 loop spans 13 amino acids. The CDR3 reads CASSLDRTYGYTF. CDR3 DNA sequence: TGTGCCAGCAGCCTCGACAGAACCTATGGCTACACCTTC.

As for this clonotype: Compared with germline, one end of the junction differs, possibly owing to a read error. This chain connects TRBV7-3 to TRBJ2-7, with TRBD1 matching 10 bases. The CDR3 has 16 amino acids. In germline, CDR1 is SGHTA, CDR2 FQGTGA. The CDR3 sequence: CASGLTGTGVSYEQYF. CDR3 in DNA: TGTGCCAGCGGCTTAACCGGGACAGGGGTCTCCTACGAGCAGTACTTC.

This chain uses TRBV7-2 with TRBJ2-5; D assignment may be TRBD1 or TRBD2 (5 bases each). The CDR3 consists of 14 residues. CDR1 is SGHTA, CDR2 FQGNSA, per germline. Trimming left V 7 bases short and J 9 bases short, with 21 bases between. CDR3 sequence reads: CASTSLRQGEPQYF. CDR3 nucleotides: TGTGCCAGCACCTCCCTTAGGCAAGGGGAGCCCCAGTACTTC.

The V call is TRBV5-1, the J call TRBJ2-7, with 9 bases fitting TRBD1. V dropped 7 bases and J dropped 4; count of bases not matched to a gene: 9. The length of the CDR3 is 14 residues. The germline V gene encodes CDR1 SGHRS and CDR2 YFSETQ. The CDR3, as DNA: TGCGCCAGCCGACGGAGACAGGGGGAGTACGAGCAGTACTTC. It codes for CASRRRQGEYEQYF.

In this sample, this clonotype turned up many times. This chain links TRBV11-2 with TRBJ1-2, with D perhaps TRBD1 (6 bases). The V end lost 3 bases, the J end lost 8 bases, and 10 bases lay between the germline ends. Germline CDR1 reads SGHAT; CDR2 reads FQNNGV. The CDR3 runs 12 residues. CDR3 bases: TGTGCCAGCAGCTTCTCCACAGGGGGCTACACCTTC. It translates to CASSFSTGGYTF.

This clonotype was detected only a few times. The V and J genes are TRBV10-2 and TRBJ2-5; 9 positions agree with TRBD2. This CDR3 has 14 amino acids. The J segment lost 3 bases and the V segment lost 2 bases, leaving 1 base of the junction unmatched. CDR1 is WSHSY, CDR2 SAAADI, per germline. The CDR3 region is CASSEGGGEETQYF. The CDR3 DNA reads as TGCGCCAGCAGTGAGGGCGGGGGGGAAGAGACCCAGTACTTC.

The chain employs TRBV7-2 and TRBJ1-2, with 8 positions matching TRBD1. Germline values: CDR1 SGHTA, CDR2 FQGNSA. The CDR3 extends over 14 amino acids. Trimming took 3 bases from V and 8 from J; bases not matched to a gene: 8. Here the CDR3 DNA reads TGTGCCAGCAGCTTTCCCGGACAGGGAAGAGGCTACACCTTC. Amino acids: CASSFPGQGRGYTF.

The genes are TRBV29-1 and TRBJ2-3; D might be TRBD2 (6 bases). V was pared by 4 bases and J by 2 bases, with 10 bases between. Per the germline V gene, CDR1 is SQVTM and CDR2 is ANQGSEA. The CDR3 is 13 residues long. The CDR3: CSVGGTHTDTQYF. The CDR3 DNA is TGCAGCGTTGGCGGGACTCACACAGATACGCAGTATTTT.

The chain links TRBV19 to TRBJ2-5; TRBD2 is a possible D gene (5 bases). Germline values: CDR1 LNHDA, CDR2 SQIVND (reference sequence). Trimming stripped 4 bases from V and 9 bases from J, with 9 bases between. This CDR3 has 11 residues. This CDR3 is CASSRESSQYF. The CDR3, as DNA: TGTGCCAGTAGTAGGGAGAGTTCCCAGTACTTC.

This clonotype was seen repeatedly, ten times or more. The CDR3 sequence is CSARIPQGAGETQYF. In DNA form, the CDR3 reads TGCAGTGCTAGGATCCCTCAGGGGGCCGGGGAGACCCAGTACTTC. The chain carries TRBV20-1 and TRBJ2-5; 8 nucleotides match TRBD1. Germline CDR1 and CDR2: DFQATT and SNEGSKA (reference sequence). The CDR3 runs 15 residues. The trim removed 3 bases at V and 5 bases at J, leaving 11 bases unmatched.

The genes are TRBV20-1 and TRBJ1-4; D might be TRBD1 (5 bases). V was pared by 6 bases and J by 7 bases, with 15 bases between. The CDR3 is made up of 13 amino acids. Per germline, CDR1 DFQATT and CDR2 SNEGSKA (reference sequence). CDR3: CSAEKGGVEKLFF. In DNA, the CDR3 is TGCAGTGCGGAAAAGGGAGGGGTTGAAAAACTGTTTTTT.